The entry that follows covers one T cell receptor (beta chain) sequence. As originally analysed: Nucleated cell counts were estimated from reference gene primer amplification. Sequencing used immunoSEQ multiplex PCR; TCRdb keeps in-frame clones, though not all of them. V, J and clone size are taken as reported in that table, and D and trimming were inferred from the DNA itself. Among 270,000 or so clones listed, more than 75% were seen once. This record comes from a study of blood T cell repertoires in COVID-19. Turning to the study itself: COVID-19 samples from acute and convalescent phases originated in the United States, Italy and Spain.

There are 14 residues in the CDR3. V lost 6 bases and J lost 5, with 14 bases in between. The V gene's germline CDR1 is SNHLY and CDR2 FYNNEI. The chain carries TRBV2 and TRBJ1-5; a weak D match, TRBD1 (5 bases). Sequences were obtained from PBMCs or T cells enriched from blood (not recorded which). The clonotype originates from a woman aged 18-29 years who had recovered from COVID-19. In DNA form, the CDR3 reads TGTGCCAGCAGAATCGACAGTTTCGATCAGCCCCAGCATTTT. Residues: CASRIDSFDQPQHF. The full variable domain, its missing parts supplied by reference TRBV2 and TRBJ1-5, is EPEVTQTPSHQVTQMGQEVILRCVPISNHLYFYWYRQILGQKVEFLVSFYNNEISEKSEIFDDQFSVERPDGSNFTLKIRSTKLEDSAMYFCASRIDSFDQPQHFGDGTRLSIL.